This is a list of T cell receptor beta chains from one sample in a study of regulatory T cells in long-lasting Graves disease. MiXCR, run by TCRdb on the multiplex PCR reads, gives a single entry per CDR3 protein. Of hundreds of thousands of distinct CDR3 sequences in the sample, approximately 15% were seen once. This same sample was also part of a study on T cells in Graves' hyperthyroidism and ophthalmopathy.

Material: peripheral blood mononuclear cells (PBMCs), obtained at new diagnosis, from a patient treated with antithyroid drugs. Every receptor here comes from a woman younger than 45 with Graves disease. CDR3s include the opening cysteine and the closing phenylalanine or tryptophan. A D gene is named only where the DNA matches it firmly. The size field is filled for only some rows; it gives once, few, many or a size class.

j_call v_call d_call clone_size cdr3_nt cdr3_aa
TRBJ1-1 TRBV28 NA many TGTGCCAGCAGCCCCCTCCCTATGACTGAAGCTTTCTTT CASSPLPMTEAFF
TRBJ1-2 TRBV10-3 NA NA TGTGCCATCAGTAACTCGAAGGTTATTAACTATGGCTACACCTTC CAISNSKVINYGYTF
TRBJ2-1 TRBV5-6 NA few TGTGCCAGCAGCTTGGTGGAGGACAATGAGCAGTTCTTC CASSLVEDNEQFF
TRBJ2-1 TRBV5-1 NA NA TGCGCCAGCACCGTTTGGGTGGGTTCTTCGAGTGAGCAGTTCTTC CASTVWVGSSSEQFF
TRBJ1-1 TRBV3-1 NA many TGTGCCAGCAGCCGAACTATGAACACTGAAGCTTTCTTT CASSRTMNTEAFF
TRBJ2-2 TRBV20-1 TRBD2 NA TGCAGTGCCACAACTAGCGGGAGCTTTGGGGAGCTGTTTTTT CSATTSGSFGELFF
TRBJ2-5 TRBV7-9 NA many TGTGCCAGCAGCTTAGGGGTCCTGCTCCAAGAGACCCAGTACTTC CASSLGVLLQETQYF
TRBJ1-2 TRBV24-1 TRBD1 NA TGTGCCACCAGTGACACCGGGACAGGTTCGTTCGGCTACACCTTC CATSDTGTGSFGYTF
TRBJ1-1 TRBV6-5 NA NA TGTGCCAGCAGTTACTCGAGCTCCGGGAACACTGAAGCTTTCTTT CASSYSSSGNTEAFF
TRBJ1-2 TRBV28 NA NA TGTGCCGATTATCTTGAACCACGGGACTATGGCTACACCTTC CADYLEPRDYGYTF
TRBJ2-5 TRBV5-1 TRBD1 NA TGCGCCAGCAGTTCAGGGGGAATCCAAGAGACCCAGTACTTC CASSSGGIQETQYF
TRBJ1-6 TRBV7-8 NA NA TGTGCCAGCAGCTTAGACCGAACGACCCTCCACTTT CASSLDRTTLHF
TRBJ1-5 TRBV20-1 TRBD1 NA TGCAGTGCTAGAGATTCTGCGAGACAGGGGAGGATGCCCCAGCATTTT CSARDSARQGRMPQHF
TRBJ2-1 TRBV28 TRBD1 many TGTGCCAGCAGTTCCCCCGCCAGGGGGCCCTACAATGAGCAGTTCTTC CASSSPARGPYNEQFF
TRBJ1-2 TRBV5-1 NA NA TGCGCCAGCAGCCCCAACCCGACAGAAAATAGGGTCTATGGCTACACCTTC CASSPNPTENRVYGYTF
TRBJ2-1 TRBV6-1 TRBD1 many TGTGCCACCACGCACCGGGACAGCTCCTACAATGAGCAGTTCTTC CATTHRDSSYNEQFF
TRBJ2-5 TRBV19 NA many TGTGCCAGTAGTGAGGCGACTGGGACCCAGTACTTC CASSEATGTQYF
TRBJ1-1 TRBV12-3/TRBV12-4 NA NA TGTGCCAGCAGTCTCCGTTCTTGGGCAGGGACACGACCCACCACTGAAGCTTTCTTT CASSLRSWAGTRPTTEAFF
TRBJ2-6 TRBV27 NA many TGTGCCAGCAGTTCACAGTACTCTGGGGCCAACGTCCTGACTTTC CASSSQYSGANVLTF
TRBJ1-1 TRBV3-1 NA many TGTGCCAGCAGCCAAGGATCAGTGGGGTACACTGAAGCTTTCTTT CASSQGSVGYTEAFF
TRBJ1-2 TRBV5-1 NA few TGCGCCAGCAGCACCGGACAGACCCCCTATGGCTACACCTTC CASSTGQTPYGYTF
TRBJ1-2 TRBV10-3 NA few TGTGCCATCAGTGAGTCGGGCGCTGGCTACACCTTC CAISESGAGYTF
TRBJ1-5 TRBV3-1 NA NA TGTGCCAGCAGCCAGTTGTCGGGGATGGGACAGCCCCAGCATTTT CASSQLSGMGQPQHF
TRBJ1-4 TRBV19 NA NA TGTGCCACCAGGGACCGTGGCTATAATGAAAAACTGTTTTTT CATRDRGYNEKLFF
TRBJ2-7 TRBV3-1 NA NA TGTGCCAGCAGCCAAGTCATAGACCGGTCCTACGAGCAGTACTTC CASSQVIDRSYEQYF
TRBJ2-1 TRBV5-1 NA many TGCGCCAGCAGCTTCTCCCCGATGCGTAGCGGAGGGGGGTTTCCGTTCTTC CASSFSPMRSGGGFPFF
TRBJ2-1 TRBV7-2 TRBD2 many TGTGCCAGCAGCCCCCAGATACTAGCGGGAAACAATGAGCAGTTCTTC CASSPQILAGNNEQFF
TRBJ2-7 TRBV15 TRBD2 many TGTGCCACCAGCAGCCCCATGACAGGGGTGACTAGCGGGGTCCCCTCCTACGAGCAGTACTTC CATSSPMTGVTSGVPSYEQYF
TRBJ2-7 TRBV28 TRBD1 NA TGTGCCAGCAGCCGGGCGATGACAGGGTTTAGGTTC CASSRAMTGFRF
TRBJ1-5 TRBV18 NA NA TGTGCCAGCTCGCGAGTAGGGAGTCAGCCCCAGCATTTT CASSRVGSQPQHF
TRBJ2-7 TRBV30 NA few TGTGCCTGGAGTCCAGACAGACCCATCGGGGGGCAGTACTTC CAWSPDRPIGGQYF
TRBJ2-7 TRBV27 TRBD1 NA TGTGCCAGCATGGGACAGGGAAAACGGTTCTCCTACGAGCAGTACTTC CASMGQGKRFSYEQYF
TRBJ2-7 TRBV12-3/TRBV12-4 NA many TGTGCCAGCAGTTTAGTAGGGGACGGCGAGCAGTACTTC CASSLVGDGEQYF
TRBJ2-2 TRBV20-1 NA NA TGCAGTGCGCGGGACAGTGGTTCTGGCGGGGAGCTGTTTTTT CSARDSGSGGELFF
TRBJ1-1 TRBV20-1 NA many TGCAGTGGGGGAAACTCGGAACACAACGAAGCTTTCTTT CSGGNSEHNEAFF
TRBJ2-2 TRBV27 NA NA TGTGCCAGCAGGCTTACGACGGCCAACACCGGGGAGCTGTTTTTT CASRLTTANTGELFF
TRBJ2-7 TRBV2 NA many TGTGCCAGCAGTGATCCGGGGGAGCAGTACTTC CASSDPGEQYF
TRBJ1-3 TRBV15 NA NA TGTGCCACCAGCAGAGGCCTTGGGAGGGCAGGAAACACCATATATTTT CATSRGLGRAGNTIYF
TRBJ1-5 TRBV2 TRBD1 NA TGTGCCAGCAGCGACACAGGGGTCAATCAGCCCCAGCATTTT CASSDTGVNQPQHF
TRBJ2-1 TRBV19 TRBD1 NA TGTGCCAGTAGGGGACAGCCCAATGAGCAGTTCTTC CASRGQPNEQFF
TRBJ2-7 TRBV10-3 TRBD1 NA TGTGCCATCGGTGGGTGGCAGTCTCAGGGGGACGAGCAGTACTTC CAIGGWQSQGDEQYF
TRBJ2-2 TRBV4-1 TRBD1 once TGCGCCAGCAGCCATGGACAGGGGGTAACCACCGGGGAGCTGTTTTTT CASSHGQGVTTGELFF
TRBJ2-3 TRBV20-1 TRBD1 few TGCAGCCCCTTGGACAGGGGGTTAACAGATACGCAGTATTTT CSPLDRGLTDTQYF
TRBJ1-2 TRBV18 TRBD1 NA TGTGCCAGCTCAACTCAGGGACAGGGTTTATCTGGCTACACCTTC CASSTQGQGLSGYTF
TRBJ2-2 TRBV11-2 TRBD1 few TGTGCCAGCAGCCGCAACAGACCGACAGGGACCGGGGAGCTGTTTTTT CASSRNRPTGTGELFF
TRBJ2-5 TRBV9 NA NA TGTGCCAGCAGCGTATGGGATCAGCATGAGACCCAGTACTTC CASSVWDQHETQYF
TRBJ2-1 TRBV9 NA few TGTGCCAGCAGTTCAGGGTATAGCGGCAATGAGCAGTTCTTC CASSSGYSGNEQFF
TRBJ2-5 TRBV6-2/TRBV6-3 TRBD1 NA TGTGCCAGCATGCAGGGGGCGGGAGAGACCCAGTACTTC CASMQGAGETQYF
TRBJ2-6 TRBV19 NA few TGTGCCAGTAAGGCGCGCTCTGGGGCCAACGTCCTGACTTTC CASKARSGANVLTF
TRBJ1-1 TRBV20-1 NA many TGCAGTGCTGTCTATTTTCGGGCTCGGGACACTGAAGCTTTCTTT CSAVYFRARDTEAFF
TRBJ1-1 TRBV11-2 TRBD1 many TGTGCCAGCAGCTTAGTGGGACAGCTAAACACTGAAGCTTTCTTT CASSLVGQLNTEAFF
TRBJ2-2 TRBV6-1 NA few TGTGCCAGCCGGGGAGGGGGGTTATCAGGGGTTTCCGGGGAGCTGTTTTTT CASRGGGLSGVSGELFF
TRBJ2-5 TRBV28 NA many TGTGCCAGCAGCCCCGGACAGTTCATGGAGACCCAGTACTTC CASSPGQFMETQYF